Listed below are T cell receptor beta chains from one sample, sequenced in a study of T cells after yellow fever vaccination. TCRdb re-called the 5' RACE reads with MiXCR, one entry per CDR3 protein. The sample consists of a few hundred thousand distinct CDR3 sequences, 4% of them appearing once. Material: PBMCs, obtained 5 days after the yellow fever booster vaccination. All receptors come from a man aged 18-30 years who received the YFV17D yellow fever vaccine. Both conserved end residues are part of each CDR3. Fields, in order: CDR3 protein, CDR3 DNA, J gene, V gene, D gene, clone size. D genes are given only for firm matches. Clone size is shown for a subset of rows, as once, few, many or a class of expanded clone.

CASRDTSGGETQYF TGTGCCAGCAGAGACACTAGCGGGGGAGAGACCCAGTACTTC TRBJ2-5 TRBV12-3/TRBV12-4 TRBD2 -
CSVGGRGNSPDTQYF TGCAGCGTTGGGGGAAGAGGGAACAGTCCAGATACGCAGTATTTT TRBJ2-3 TRBV29-1 - few
CASSPLGTAVNYGYTF TGTGCCAGCTCACCACTTGGGACGGCGGTAAACTATGGCTACACCTTC TRBJ1-2 TRBV18 - -
CSARDSGTGDEKLFF TGCAGTGCTAGAGATTCCGGGACAGGGGATGAAAAACTGTTTTTT TRBJ1-4 TRBV20-1 TRBD1 few
CASSFGQGPAFF TGCGCCAGCAGCTTTGGACAGGGACCGGCTTTCTTT TRBJ1-1 TRBV5-1 TRBD1 -
CASSWGMTGNQPQHF TGTGCCAGCAGTTGGGGGATGACAGGGAATCAGCCCCAGCATTTT TRBJ1-5 TRBV28 TRBD1 few
CASSQGPREAFF TGTGCCAGCAGTCAGGGGCCGAGGGAAGCTTTCTTT TRBJ1-1 TRBV3-1 - -
CSATTGAVFEAFF TGCAGTGCGACGACAGGGGCGGTGTTTGAAGCTTTCTTT TRBJ1-1 TRBV20-1 TRBD1 -
CASSQVGTGRRNTEAFF TGCGCCAGCAGCCAAGTGGGGACAGGGCGGAGGAACACTGAAGCTTTCTTT TRBJ1-1 TRBV4-3 TRBD1 many
CASSLVPGGSGELFF TGTGCCAGCAGCTTAGTACCAGGGGGCTCCGGGGAGCTGTTTTTT TRBJ2-2 TRBV7-2 TRBD1 many
CASSRDPTAKNIQYF TGTGCCAGCTCACGGGACCCTACAGCCAAAAACATTCAGTACTTC TRBJ2-4 TRBV18 - many
CSVEFRGRETQYF TGCAGCGTTGAATTCCGGGGAAGGGAGACCCAGTACTTC TRBJ2-5 TRBV29-1 - -
CASSQVHAPSQPQHF TGCGCCAGCAGCCAAGTCCACGCGCCAAGTCAGCCCCAGCATTTT TRBJ1-5 TRBV4-1 - -
CASGTGWYNEQFF TGTGCCAGCGGGACAGGGTGGTACAATGAGCAGTTCTTC TRBJ2-1 TRBV27 TRBD1 -
CASSFGVGYGYTF TGTGCCAGCAGTTTCGGGGTTGGCTATGGCTACACCTTC TRBJ1-2 TRBV12-3/TRBV12-4 - many
CASSYSARVGTDTQYF TGTGCCAGCAGTTACTCGGCCAGGGTCGGGACAGATACGCAGTATTTT TRBJ2-3 TRBV6-6 - few
CASTAGMNTEAFF TGTGCCAGCACCGCAGGGATGAACACTGAAGCTTTCTTT TRBJ1-1 TRBV2 - many
CASSQPQGSGELFF TGCGCCAGCAGCCAACCCCAAGGATCCGGGGAGCTGTTTTTT TRBJ2-2 TRBV4-3 - many
CASSVGWNSYNEQFF TGTGCCAGCAGCGTAGGATGGAATTCCTACAATGAGCAGTTCTTC TRBJ2-1 TRBV9 - many
CSVEDLRRNPYNEQFF TGCAGCGTTGAAGATCTAAGGCGGAACCCCTACAATGAGCAGTTCTTC TRBJ2-1 TRBV29-1 - many
CASSPNPTQETQYF TGTGCCAGCAGCCCCAATCCCACGCAAGAGACCCAGTACTTC TRBJ2-5 TRBV9 - few
CASSQDETRRGSNNEQFF TGCGCCAGCAGCCAAGATGAAACCCGCCGAGGATCGAACAATGAGCAGTTCTTC TRBJ2-1 TRBV4-1 - many
CASSLAGTSGGLTNTGELFF TGTGCCAGCAGCTTAGCTGGGACTAGCGGGGGGCTCACGAACACCGGGGAGCTGTTTTTT TRBJ2-2 TRBV11-2 TRBD2 few
CASSPEILAKNIQYF TGCGCCAGCAGCCCCGAAATCTTAGCCAAAAACATTCAGTACTTC TRBJ2-4 TRBV5-1 - many
CASSTPPGQGFGYGYTF TGTGCCAGCAGTACCCCCCCGGGACAGGGGTTCGGGTATGGCTACACCTTC TRBJ1-2 TRBV12-3/TRBV12-4 TRBD1 -
CASSFQGTYDEQFF TGTGCCAGCAGCTTCCAAGGGACATATGATGAGCAGTTCTTC TRBJ2-1 TRBV11-2 - few
CASSETGLMEKLFF TGTGCCAGCAGCGAGACAGGTCTAATGGAAAAACTGTTTTTT TRBJ1-4 TRBV9 - -
CASSPGGGSGANVLTF TGCGCCAGCAGCCCCGGGGGGGGCTCTGGGGCCAACGTCCTGACTTTC TRBJ2-6 TRBV4-1 TRBD2 many
CASSVREGIGQGRYGYTF TGTGCCAGCAGCGTACGTGAGGGAATAGGACAGGGGAGATATGGCTACACCTTC TRBJ1-2 TRBV9 TRBD1 many
CATSRGGVTYEQYF TGTGCCACCAGCAGAGGCGGGGTGACCTACGAGCAGTACTTC TRBJ2-7 TRBV15 - -
CASSQLGVGNTEAFF TGCGCCAGCAGCCAACTGGGAGTTGGGAACACTGAAGCTTTCTTT TRBJ1-1 TRBV4-1 - few
CASRARRGPIMWGYTF TGTGCCAGCAGAGCTCGAAGGGGGCCCATAATGTGGGGCTACACCTTC TRBJ1-2 TRBV7-2 TRBD1 many
CASSLGVASAGELFF TGTGCCAGCAGCTTAGGGGTAGCGTCAGCCGGGGAGCTGTTTTTT TRBJ2-2 TRBV7-6 - few
CSARLGGQETQYF TGCAGTGCTAGACTCGGGGGGCAAGAGACCCAGTACTTC TRBJ2-5 TRBV20-1 TRBD2 many
CASSGGPATGELFF TGCGCCAGCAGCGGCGGACCTGCGACCGGGGAGCTGTTTTTT TRBJ2-2 TRBV5-1 - few
CASSLGYSGVQETQYF TGTGCCAGCAGCCTAGGGTATAGCGGGGTACAAGAGACCCAGTACTTC TRBJ2-5 TRBV7-2 TRBD2 -
CASSRTTSGERKTQYF TGCGCCAGCAGCCGCACGACTAGCGGAGAGCGCAAGACCCAGTACTTC TRBJ2-5 TRBV4-1 TRBD2 -
CSAIRGSNQPQHF TGCAGTGCCATCCGGGGTTCTAATCAGCCCCAGCATTTT TRBJ1-5 TRBV20-1 - -
CACGLAGGLDNEQFF TGTGCTTGTGGACTAGCGGGGGGGCTAGACAATGAGCAGTTCTTC TRBJ2-1 TRBV5-4 TRBD2 few
CASRGARPGLAQYEQYF TGCGCCAGCAGGGGAGCCCGACCGGGACTAGCGCAGTACGAGCAGTACTTC TRBJ2-7 TRBV10-2 TRBD2 -
CASSPGTSVPREQFF TGTGCCAGCAGCCCAGGGACTAGCGTGCCGCGCGAGCAGTTCTTC TRBJ2-1 TRBV9 TRBD2 many
CASRPTGGDIQYF TGTGCCAGCAGGCCTACAGGGGGGGACATTCAGTACTTC TRBJ2-4 TRBV6-5 - few
CASSQDGRKLFF TGTGCCAGCAGCCAAGACGGGAGAAAACTGTTTTTT TRBJ1-4 TRBV4-2 - many
CASSFDWSGELFF TGTGCCAGCAGCTTCGACTGGTCCGGGGAGCTGTTTTTT TRBJ2-2 TRBV5-5 - many
CASSPNSLGYTF TGTGCCAGCAGCCCGAACAGCCTGGGCTACACCTTC TRBJ1-2 TRBV4-2 - many
CASSLLDGDTQYF TGCGCCAGCAGCTTGCTCGATGGAGATACGCAGTATTTT TRBJ2-3 TRBV5-1 - few
CASSLVGSSGANVLTF TGCGCCAGCAGCTTGGTCGGGAGCTCTGGGGCCAACGTCCTGACTTTC TRBJ2-6 TRBV5-1 - many
CASSGQDRRTDTQYF TGTGCCAGCAGCGGCCAAGACAGGAGGACAGATACGCAGTATTTT TRBJ2-3 TRBV9 - few
CASSLVGGTQPQHF TGTGCCAGCAGCCTAGTCGGGGGGACTCAGCCCCAGCATTTT TRBJ1-5 TRBV7-8 - many
CASSRDRMGYGYTF TGTGCCAGCAGCCGGGACAGGATGGGCTATGGCTACACCTTC TRBJ1-2 TRBV6-5 TRBD1 -
CASGGHIGELFF TGTGCCAGCGGGGGGCATATCGGGGAGCTGTTTTTT TRBJ2-2 TRBV7-7 - many
CASSFSVSNEQFF TGCGCCAGCAGCTTTTCCGTTTCCAATGAGCAGTTCTTC TRBJ2-1 TRBV5-1 - -
CASSLPVPNEQFF TGTGCCAGCAGCTTACCAGTCCCCAATGAGCAGTTCTTC TRBJ2-1 TRBV7-8 - many